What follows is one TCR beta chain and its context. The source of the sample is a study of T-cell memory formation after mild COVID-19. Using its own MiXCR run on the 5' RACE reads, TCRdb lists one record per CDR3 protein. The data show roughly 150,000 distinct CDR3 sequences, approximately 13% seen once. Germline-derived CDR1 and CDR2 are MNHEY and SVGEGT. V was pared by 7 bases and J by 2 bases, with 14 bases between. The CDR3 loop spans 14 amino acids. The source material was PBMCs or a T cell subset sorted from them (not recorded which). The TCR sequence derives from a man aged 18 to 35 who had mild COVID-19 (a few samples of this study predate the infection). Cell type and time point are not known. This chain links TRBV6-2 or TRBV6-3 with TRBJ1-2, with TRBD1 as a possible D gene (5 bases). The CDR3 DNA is TGTGCCAGCATCTCCGGTGGGGGGAACTATGGCTACACCTTC. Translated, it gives CASISGGGNYGYTF.